This entry lists 24 T cell receptor beta chains sequenced from one sample in a study of blood T cell repertoires in COVID-19. Sequencing was performed with immunoSEQ multiplex PCR; in TCRdb, only in-frame clones are kept and a portion is missing. The table includes over 350,000 clones, approximately 90% detected once. Material: peripheral blood. Receptor source: a woman aged 25 to 39 with acute or convalescent COVID-19.

The gene calls are TRBV15 and TRBJ1-5, with no clear D. CDR3 size: 16 residues. In germline, CDR1 is LNHNV, CDR2 YYDKDF (reference sequence). The V end lost 1 base, the J end lost 2 bases, and 12 bases lay between the germline ends. The CDR3 DNA is TGTGCCACCAGCAGAGTAGGGAGGCCAGGCAATCAGCCCCAGCATTTT. Its protein is CATSRVGRPGNQPQHF.

The chain is built from TRBV5-1 and TRBJ1-5; D perhaps matches TRBD1 (6 bases). V was clipped by 1 base and J by 1 base, with 9 bases between them. Germline-derived CDR1 and CDR2 are SGHRS and YFSETQ. The CDR3 runs 15 residues. This CDR3 is CASSLTGTSNQPQHF. CDR3 coding DNA: TGCGCCAGCAGCTTGACAGGGACAAGCAATCAGCCCCAGCATTTT. Variable domain in full (rest from reference TRBV5-1 and TRBJ1-5): KAGVTQTPRYLIKTRGQQVTLSCSPISGHRSVSWYQQTPGQGLQFLFEYFSETQRNKGNFPGRFSGRQFSNSRSEMNVSTLELGDSALYLCASSLTGTSNQPQHFGDGTRLSIL.

The rearrangement joins TRBV9 to TRBJ2-7; 10 bases are a match to TRBD2. Germline V gene sequence: CDR1 SGDLS, CDR2 YYNGEE. This CDR3 region has 15 residues. V was clipped by 0 bases and J by 5 bases; unmatched bases: 5. Written as DNA, the CDR3 is TGTGCCAGCAGCGTAGTCGGGACTAGCGTCGACGAGCAGTACTTC. Its translation is CASSVVGTSVDEQYF.

The V gene is TRBV19, the J gene TRBJ2-7, with 9 bases lining up with TRBD1. The CDR3 consists of 15 residues. Germline CDR1 reads LNHDA; CDR2 reads SQIVND (reference sequence). With V trimmed by 5 bases and J by 3 bases, 8 bases remained unmatched. Here the CDR3 reads CASSAYGTGIYEQYF. In DNA, the CDR3 is TGTGCCAGTAGTGCGTACGGGACAGGGATCTACGAGCAGTACTTC.

The chain recombines TRBV5-4 with TRBJ2-5; TRBD1 agrees at 8 bases. This CDR3 is 15 amino acids long. Germline assignment: CDR1 SGHNT and CDR2 YYREEE (reference sequence). J lost 5 bases, V lost 4 bases, and 10 bases had no gene match. Here the CDR3 reads CASSAPGQDGETQYF. CDR3 nucleotide sequence: TGTGCCAGCAGCGCCCCGGGACAGGACGGCGAGACCCAGTACTTC.

The CDR3 loop is CASSDQGGSNEKLFF. The CDR3 coding sequence is TGTGCCAGCAGTGATCAAGGGGGCTCTAATGAAAAACTGTTTTTT. This rearrangement joins TRBV2 to TRBJ1-4; the match to TRBD1 covers 7 bases. CDR3 size: 15 residues. From germline, CDR1 is SNHLY and CDR2 FYNNEI. After removal of 3 bases from V and 3 bases from J, the junction contained 4 bases not matched to a gene.

A single count supports this clone. V gene TRBV7-8 combines with J gene TRBJ2-2; D is possibly TRBD2 (5 bases). Germline V gene lookup returns CDR1 SGHVS and CDR2 FQNEAQ. Trimming removed 2 bases from V and 0 bases from J, with 10 bases in between. The CDR3 consists of 16 residues. The CDR3 nucleotides are TGTGCCAGCAGCTTATTTAACGGGGCGAACACCGGGGAGCTGTTTTTT. It yields the protein CASSLFNGANTGELFF.

The V gene is TRBV29-1, the J gene TRBJ2-7; D remains unclear. V was pared by 4 bases and J by 3 bases, with 13 bases between. Looked up from germline, CDR1 is SQVTM and CDR2 is ANQGSEA. This CDR3 has 13 residues. Here the CDR3 DNA reads TGCAGCGTTGCTGAGGTTCTGAACTACGAGCAGTACTTC. This gives the protein CSVAEVLNYEQYF.

This chain uses TRBV23-1 with TRBJ2-5; TRBD1 aligns across 11 bases. TRBV23-1 is reported as an ORF; its role is uncertain. CDR3 length: 16 amino acids. V shed 3 bases and J 6 bases; nucleotides not matched to a gene: 9. CDR3 nucleotide sequence: TGCGCCAGCAGTCATCGGGACAGGGGGAGTGGAAAGACCCAGTACTTC. Protein product: CASSHRDRGSGKTQYF.

The chain links TRBV5-1 to TRBJ2-7, with TRBD1 identical over 8 bases. CDR1 SGHRS and CDR2 YFSETQ come from the germline V gene. V trimming: 1 base; J trimming: 3 bases; junction bases outside the gene matches: 3. This CDR3 is 14 amino acids long. The CDR3 spells CASSLQGARYEQYF. The CDR3 DNA reads as TGCGCCAGCAGCTTGCAGGGGGCGCGCTACGAGCAGTACTTC.

This clone has a handful of counts. The chain is built from TRBV2 and TRBJ2-5, with 11 bases identical to TRBD1. After removal of 5 bases from V and 10 bases from J, the junction contained 6 bases not matched to a gene. Germline V gene lookup returns CDR1 SNHLY and CDR2 FYNNEI. The CDR3 sequence is 13 residues long. CDR3 residues: CASSTGTGGGQYF. Here the CDR3 DNA reads TGTGCCAGCAGTACCGGGACAGGGGGTGGCCAGTACTTC.

This chain uses TRBV5-6 with TRBJ1-4; 8 positions agree with TRBD1. V shed 4 bases, J shed 9 bases, and the junction held 11 bases outside the gene matches. The CDR3 has 15 residues. CDR1 and CDR2 from the germline V gene are SGHDT and YYEEEE. DNA of the CDR3: TGTGCCAGCAGCCCCCGGACAGGGTTCAATAAAAAACTGTTTTTT. This codes for CASSPRTGFNKKLFF.

The chain joins TRBV24-1 to TRBJ1-4; D gene uncertain. This CDR3 is 16 amino acids long. V dropped 9 bases and J dropped 10 bases, with 26 bases sitting between them. From germline, CDR1 is KGHDR and CDR2 SFDVKD. DNA of the CDR3: TGTGCCACCCAGCTCTGGCAGGCTTCTTTTTACGCAAAACTGTTTTTT. Amino acids: CATQLWQASFYAKLFF.

The rearrangement uses TRBV12-3 or TRBV12-4 and TRBJ1-2, with a tentative D call TRBD1 (5 bases). Between the trimmed V and J ends, which lost 5 bases and 4 bases, there was a span of 11 bases. The CDR3 contains 13 residues. CDR3 amino acids: CASSGRDSYGYTF. The DNA for the CDR3 is TGTGCCAGCAGTGGCCGGGACTCCTATGGCTACACCTTC.

V gene TRBV11-3 combines with J gene TRBJ2-3; 9 nucleotides agree with TRBD2. V lost 4 bases and J lost 0; bases outside the gene matches: 2. Germline V gene data show CDR1 as SGHNT and CDR2 as YENEEA. The CDR3 consists of 15 residues. CDR3 DNA: TGTGCCAGCAGCTCTAGCGGGGCTAGCACAGATACGCAGTATTTT. Residues: CASSSSGASTDTQYF.

The rearrangement links TRBV5-8 to TRBJ2-3; D call uncertain. Germline CDR1 reads SGHTS; CDR2 reads YDEGEE. V shed 2 bases and J shed 0 bases, with 13 bases lying between them. The CDR3 consists of 16 residues. CDR3 nucleotide sequence: TGTGCCAGCAGCTTTCGCCTGACACGGAGCACAGATACGCAGTATTTT. The encoded protein is CASSFRLTRSTDTQYF.

V gene TRBV6-5 combines with J gene TRBJ1-2, with unresolved D. V dropped 4 bases and J dropped 8 bases, with 17 bases sitting between them. The length of the CDR3 is 14 residues. Germline loops: CDR1 MNHEY, CDR2 SVGAGI. The DNA for the CDR3 is TGTGCCAGCAGTTCGCGGGAGCCCGGAGGGGGCTACACCTTC. This codes for CASSSREPGGGYTF.

The chain joins TRBV5-8 to TRBJ2-1; 12 nucleotides line up with TRBD1. After removal of 3 bases from V and 8 bases from J, the junction contained 9 bases not matched to a gene. CDR1 and CDR2 from the germline V gene are SGHTS and YDEGEE. CDR3 length equals 16 residues. The CDR3 sequence is CASSSGGQGAWDEQFF. CDR3 nucleotides: TGTGCCAGCAGCTCGGGGGGACAGGGGGCATGGGATGAGCAGTTCTTC.

The V gene is TRBV7-6, the J gene TRBJ2-2, with 8 bases fitting TRBD2. The germline V gene has CDR1 SGHVS and CDR2 FNYEAQ. V shed 5 bases, J shed 9 bases, and the junction held 17 bases outside the gene matches. This CDR3 has 17 residues. Written as DNA, the CDR3 is TGTGCCAGCAGCCAACCCTTAGCGGGGAAGACCAATCGGGAGCTGTTTTTT. It codes for CASSQPLAGKTNRELFF.

V gene TRBV7-8 combines with J gene TRBJ2-7; TRBD2 matches at 7 bases. Germline V gives CDR1 SGHVS, CDR2 FQNEAQ. Trimming cost V 0 bases and J 2 bases; bases outside gene matches: 13. The CDR3 is 18 residues long. Here the CDR3 DNA reads TGTGCCAGCAGCTTAGCGCACGTCGGGGGGACGGGCACCTACGAGCAGTACTTC. It codes for CASSLAHVGGTGTYEQYF.

The V call is TRBV19, the J call TRBJ2-2, with 8 bases identical to TRBD1. The ends lost 7 bases at V and 0 bases at J; junction bases unmatched: 7. The CDR3 covers 16 residues. Germline assignment: CDR1 LNHDA and CDR2 SQIVND (reference sequence). CDR3 protein: CASNNRDRSNTGELFF. In DNA, the CDR3 is TGTGCCAGTAATAACCGGGACAGGTCGAACACCGGGGAGCTGTTTTTT.

The rearrangement joins TRBV18 to TRBJ2-5; 9 bases fit TRBD1. Looked up from germline, CDR1 is KGHSH and CDR2 is LQKENI. The CDR3 sequence is 13 residues long. The ends lost 8 bases at V and 4 bases at J; junction bases unmatched: 5. The CDR3 DNA is TGTGCCAGCGGAACAGGGGGCTTAGAGACCCAGTACTTC. Residues: CASGTGGLETQYF. Full variable domain (outside the CDR3, taken from reference TRBV18 and TRBJ2-5): NAGVMQNPRHLVRRRGQEARLRCSPMKGHSHVYWYRQLPEEGLKFMVYLQKENIIDESGMPKERFSAEFPKEGPSILRIQQVVRGDSAAYFCASGTGGLETQYFGPGTRLLVL.

The V and J genes are TRBV4-1 and TRBJ2-3, with a weak D call TRBD2 (5 bases). The CDR3 has 14 amino acids. Germline CDR1 MGHRA, CDR2 YSYEKL. Trimming cost V 3 bases and J 2 bases, with 9 bases left between them. This CDR3 reads CASSHQDYTDTQYF. CDR3 coding DNA: TGCGCCAGCAGCCACCAAGACTACACAGATACGCAGTATTTT.

The gene calls are TRBV27 and TRBJ2-3, with no clear D. The ends were cut back, 7 bases at V and 2 bases at J, with 10 bases in the middle. The germline CDR1 and CDR2 sequences are MNHEY and SMNVEV (reference sequence). CDR3 length equals 13 residues. CDR3 DNA sequence: TGTGCCAGCACCTTGAGGCCCACAGATACGCAGTATTTT. This gives the protein CASTLRPTDTQYF.